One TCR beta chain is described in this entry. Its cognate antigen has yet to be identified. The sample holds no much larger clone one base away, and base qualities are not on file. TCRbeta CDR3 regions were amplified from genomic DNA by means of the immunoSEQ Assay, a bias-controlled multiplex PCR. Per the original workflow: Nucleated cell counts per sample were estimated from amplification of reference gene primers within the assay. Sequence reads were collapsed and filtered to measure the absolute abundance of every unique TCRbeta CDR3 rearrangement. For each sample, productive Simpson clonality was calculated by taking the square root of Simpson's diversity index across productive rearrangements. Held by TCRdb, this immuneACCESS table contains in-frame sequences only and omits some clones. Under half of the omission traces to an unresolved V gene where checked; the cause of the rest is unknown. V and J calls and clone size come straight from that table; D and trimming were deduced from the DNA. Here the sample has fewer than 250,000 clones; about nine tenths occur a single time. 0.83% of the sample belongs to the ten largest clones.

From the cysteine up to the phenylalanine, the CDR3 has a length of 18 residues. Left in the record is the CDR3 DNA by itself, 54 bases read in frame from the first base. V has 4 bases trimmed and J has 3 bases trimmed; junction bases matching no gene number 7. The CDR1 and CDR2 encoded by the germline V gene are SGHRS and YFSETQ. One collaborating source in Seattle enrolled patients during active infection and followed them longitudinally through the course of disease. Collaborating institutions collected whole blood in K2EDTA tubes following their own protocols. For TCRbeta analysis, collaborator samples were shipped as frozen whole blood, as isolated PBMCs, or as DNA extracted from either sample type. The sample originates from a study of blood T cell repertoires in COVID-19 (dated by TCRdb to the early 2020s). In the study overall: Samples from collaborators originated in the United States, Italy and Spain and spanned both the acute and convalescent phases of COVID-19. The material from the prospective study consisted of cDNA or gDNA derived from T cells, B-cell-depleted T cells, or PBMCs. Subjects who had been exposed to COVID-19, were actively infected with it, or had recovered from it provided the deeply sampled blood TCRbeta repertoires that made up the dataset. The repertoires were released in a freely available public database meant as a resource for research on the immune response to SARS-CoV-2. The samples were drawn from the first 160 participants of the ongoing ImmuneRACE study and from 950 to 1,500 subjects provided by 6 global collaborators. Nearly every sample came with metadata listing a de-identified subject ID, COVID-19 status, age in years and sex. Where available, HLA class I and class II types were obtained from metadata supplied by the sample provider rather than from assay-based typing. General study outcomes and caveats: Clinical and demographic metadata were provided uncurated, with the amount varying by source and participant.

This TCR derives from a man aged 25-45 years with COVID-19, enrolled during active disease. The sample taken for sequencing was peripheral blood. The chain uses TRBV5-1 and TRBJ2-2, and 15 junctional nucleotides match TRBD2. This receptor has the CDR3 CASSAGTSGGLHTGELFF. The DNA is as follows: TGCGCCAGCAGCGCCGGGACTAGCGGGGGGTTGCACACCGGGGAGCTGTTTTTT.